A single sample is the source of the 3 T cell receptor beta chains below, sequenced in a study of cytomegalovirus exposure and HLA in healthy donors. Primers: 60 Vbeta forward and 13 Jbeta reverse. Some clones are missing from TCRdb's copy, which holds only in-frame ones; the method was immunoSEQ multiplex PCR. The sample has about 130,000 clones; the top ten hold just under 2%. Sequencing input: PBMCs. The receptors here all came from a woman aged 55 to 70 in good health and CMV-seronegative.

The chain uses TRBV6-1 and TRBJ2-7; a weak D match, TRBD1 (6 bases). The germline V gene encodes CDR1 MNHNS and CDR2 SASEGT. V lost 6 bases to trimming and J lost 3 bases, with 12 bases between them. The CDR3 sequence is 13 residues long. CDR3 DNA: TGTGCCAGCAGCTTCGAGGACAGCTACGAGCAGTACTTC. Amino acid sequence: CASSFEDSYEQYF.

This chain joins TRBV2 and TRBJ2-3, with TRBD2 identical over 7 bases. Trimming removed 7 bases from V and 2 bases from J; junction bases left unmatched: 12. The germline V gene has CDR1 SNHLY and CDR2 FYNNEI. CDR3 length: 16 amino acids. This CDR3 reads CASTPTRLADTDTQYF. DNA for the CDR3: TGTGCCAGCACCCCTACGAGGCTAGCGGACACAGATACGCAGTATTTT.

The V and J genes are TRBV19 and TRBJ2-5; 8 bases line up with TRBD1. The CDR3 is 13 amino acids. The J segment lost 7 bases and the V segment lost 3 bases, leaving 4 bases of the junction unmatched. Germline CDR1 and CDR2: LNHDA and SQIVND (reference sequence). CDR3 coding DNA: TGTGCCAGTAGTATGGGACAGGTGGGGACCCAGTACTTC. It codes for CASSMGQVGTQYF.